This entry describes one T cell receptor beta chain. Responders (around 200,000, CFSE-labeled) met around 200,000 stimulators that were irradiated and violet-dye-labeled. The sample comes from a study of graft-versus-host responses after intestinal transplantation. Measured with immunoSEQ multiplex PCR; TCRdb has only the in-frame clones, and not every one. The sample has thousands of clones; roughly a third are singletons. The specimen was alloreactive CD8+ T cells from a mixed lymphocyte reaction culture, collected before transplantation. This sample's subset: CFSE-low proliferating T cells sorted from approximately 6-day pre-transplant mixed lymphocyte reaction (GvH or HvG direction). The clonotype comes from a human patient who was an organ donor for intestinal transplantation.

This chain's CDR3 is CASSTGVGEQYF. The CDR3 nucleotides are TGTGCCAGTAGCACAGGGGTAGGCGAGCAGTACTTC. The chain joins TRBV13 to TRBJ2-7; 7 positions match TRBD1. The length of the CDR3 is 12 residues. CDR1 PRHDT and CDR2 FYEKMQ come from the germline V gene (reference sequence). V was pared by 9 bases and J by 6 bases, with 8 bases of the junction left unmatched.